This TCR beta chain comes out of a study of T cell changes during pregnancy in multiple sclerosis. Comments on this clone: The junction departs from germline at one end; a sequencing error may be responsible.

The germline CDR1 and CDR2 sequences are SGHRS and YFSETQ. The CDR3 runs 15 residues. Assay: immunoSEQ multiplex PCR; the TCRdb copy retains only in-frame clones and omits some. Altogether tens of thousands of clones are present, under 95% being singletons, with the ten largest covering approximately 0.47%. The source is a female donor in good health, enrolled as a control in a pregnancy study. The sample was CD4+ T cells from peripheral blood mononuclear cells, taken in the second trimester of pregnancy. The chain links TRBV5-1 to TRBJ2-2, with D possibly matching TRBD1 (5 bases). The CDR3 DNA follows: TGCGCCAGCAGCTTGGTTCCAGGGAACGCCGGGGAGCTGTTTTTT. Translating gives CASSLVPGNAGELFF.